This T cell receptor (beta chain) was identified during a study of T cell responses to AZD1222 COVID-19 vaccine. The germline gives CDR1 SGDLS, CDR2 YYNGEE. The V segment lost 3 bases and the J segment 5 bases; nucleotides outside the gene matches: 7. This CDR3 is 16 amino acids long. Whole-study findings and limits: At study baseline, merely more than 5 AZD1222 recipients were seropositive. Repertoire samples came only from after the peak T cell response. Once two AZD1222 doses were given, Spike-specific TCR breadth and depth went up. Nearly half of spike-specific TCRs reportedly go after variant regions that carry no mutations.

Of note for this clone: Its target is unknown.

Assay used: immunoSEQ multiplex PCR; TCRdb lists only in-frame clones, some missing. The table lists 100,000 to 150,000 clones, 65% to 90% of them singletons. The sequences come from peripheral blood, collected on day 0 of AZD1222 vaccination. This rearrangement joins TRBV9 to TRBJ2-5, with 13 bases matching TRBD2. The clonotype originates from an adult in good health. The CDR3 protein is CASSATSGGFWETQYF. CDR3 coding DNA: TGTGCCAGCAGCGCGACTAGCGGGGGGTTTTGGGAGACCCAGTACTTC.